This paragraph reports one T cell receptor (beta chain). Its antigen remains undetermined. Per-base qualities were not stored, and no clone one base away is much larger. The sample comes from a study of blood T cell repertoires in COVID-19 (dated by TCRdb to about 2020). General notes on the study: Collaborator samples came from the United States, Italy and Spain and covered acute and convalescent phases of COVID-19. A freely available public database, intended as a resource for researchers studying the immune response to SARS-CoV-2, is where the repertoires were released. The material from the prospective study consisted of cDNA or gDNA derived from T cells, B-cell-depleted T cells, or PBMCs. The samples were drawn from two sources: the first 160 participants of the ongoing ImmuneRACE study, and 1,000 to 1,500 subjects contributed by 6 global collaborators. A de-identified subject ID, COVID-19 status, age in years and sex were almost always included in the sample metadata. HLA class I and class II types, where available, came from metadata supplied by the sample provider rather than from assay-based typing. Subjects who had been exposed to COVID-19, were actively infected with it, or had recovered from it provided the deeply sampled blood TCRbeta repertoires that made up the dataset. Paper-wide results and their limitations: The quantity of clinical and demographic metadata differed by source and by participant and was supplied without curation.

The immunoSEQ Assay, a bias-controlled multiplex PCR, was used to amplify TCRbeta CDR3 regions from genomic DNA. As for the original processing: Nucleated cell counts per sample were estimated from amplification of reference gene primers within the assay. Sequence reads were collapsed and filtered to measure the absolute abundance of every unique TCRbeta CDR3 rearrangement. For each sample, productive Simpson clonality was calculated as the square root of Simpson's diversity index over productive rearrangements. TCRdb took over this immuneACCESS table, retaining in-frame rearrangements with V and J assigned. Such tables are incomplete; in checked studies, under half of the missing clones stem from an unresolved V gene, and the remainder is unexplained. D and trimming come from the DNA, and the V and J calls and clone size come from that table. The sample includes about 140,000 clones, with less than 85% observed a single time. The top ten clonotypes cover 8.8% of the sample.

The germline V end is reduced by 2 bases and the J end by 4 bases; junction bases left unmatched: 6. CDR1 and CDR2 were assigned from the germline V gene (reference sequence) as SGHKS and YYEKEE. From the cysteine up to the phenylalanine, the CDR3 has a length of 15 residues. Only the CDR3 portion is preserved as DNA: 45 bases, with reading frame beginning at the first base. Whole blood was collected in K2EDTA tubes by collaborating institutions according to the institutions' own protocols. For TCRbeta analysis, collaborators shipped samples in one of three forms: frozen whole blood, isolated PBMCs, or DNA extracted from either of those sample types.

The material sequenced was peripheral blood. Recombination connected TRBV5-5 to TRBJ2-1; 7 junctional bases match TRBD2. The sequence came from an elderly woman in a cohort sampled during active or convalescent COVID-19. The CDR3 loop reads CASSFASGPYNEQFF. The DNA is TGTGCCAGCAGCTTCGCTAGCGGACCTTACAATGAGCAGTTCTTC.